These T cell receptor beta chains were read from a single sample in a study of T-cell memory formation after mild COVID-19. TCRdb analysed the 5' RACE reads with MiXCR anew, one entry per CDR3 protein. The sample has around 200,000 distinct CDR3 sequences, more than 9% seen once. The sample comprised PBMCs or a T cell subset sorted from them (not recorded which). The receptors stem from a man younger than 35 who had mild COVID-19 (a few samples of this study predate the infection). Cell type and time point are not known. CDR3s include the opening cysteine and the closing phenylalanine or tryptophan. D genes are given only for firm matches. Some rows mark clone size as missing; the rest say once, few, many or name a class of expanded clone.

V gene	J gene	D gene	clone size	CDR3 DNA	CDR3 protein
TRBV6-6	TRBJ2-7	TRBD1	-	TGTGCCAGCAGTTACGACAGGGGTTACGAGCAGTACTTC	CASSYDRGYEQYF
TRBV29-1	TRBJ2-1	-	few	TGCAGCGTTGAGGGAGGCCCCGAGAGCTCCTACAATGAGCAGTTCTTC	CSVEGGPESSYNEQFF
TRBV7-3	TRBJ2-1	-	few	TGTGCCAGCAGCGGACATTCGACCAATGAGCAGTTCTTC	CASSGHSTNEQFF
TRBV7-2	TRBJ2-4	-	many	TGTGCCAGCAGCCCAGGACTCCATCGGGACATTCAGTACTTC	CASSPGLHRDIQYF
TRBV9	TRBJ1-2	-	-	TGTGCCAGCAGCGTAAGGGGGGGCTATGGCTACACCTTC	CASSVRGGYGYTF
TRBV12-3/TRBV12-4	TRBJ2-2	TRBD1	many	TGTGCCAGCAGTCCGGGACAGCCCACCGGGGAGCTGTTTTTT	CASSPGQPTGELFF
TRBV20-1	TRBJ2-2	-	few	TGCAGTGCTAGAGATTTGTTTTCAGGGTCGTACACCGGGGAGCTGTTTTTT	CSARDLFSGSYTGELFF
TRBV7-2	TRBJ2-2	-	many	TGTGCCAGCAGCTTGCTCGGGGAGCTGTTTTTT	CASSLLGELFF
TRBV18	TRBJ1-1	TRBD1	few	TGTGCCAGCTCACCCATTAACAGGGGACCGAACACTGAAGCTTTCTTT	CASSPINRGPNTEAFF
TRBV28	TRBJ1-2	TRBD1	many	TGTGCCAGCAGGCCGGTCTGGGGACAGGCATATGGCTACACCTTC	CASRPVWGQAYGYTF
TRBV7-2	TRBJ2-1	TRBD2	-	TGTGCCAGCAGCTCCCGGACTAGCGGGGGGGTCTCCTACAATGAGCAGTTCTTC	CASSSRTSGGVSYNEQFF
TRBV4-2	TRBJ2-7	TRBD1	-	TGTGCCAGCAGCCAGATCCCGACAGGGAATCACGAGCAGTACTTC	CASSQIPTGNHEQYF
TRBV18	TRBJ2-7	TRBD1	few	TGTGCCAGCTCACTCGGGACAGTCTACGAGCAGTACTTC	CASSLGTVYEQYF
TRBV5-1	TRBJ2-7	TRBD1	few	TGCGCCAGCAGCCCCGGGGGGACAGGGGGGAGCTCCTACGAGCAGTACTTC	CASSPGGTGGSSYEQYF
TRBV25-1	TRBJ1-2	-	few	TGTGCCAGCAGTGATGTCGAGAACCGCCCCGGCTACACCTTC	CASSDVENRPGYTF
TRBV5-1	TRBJ1-2	-	-	TGCGCCAGCAGCTCGGACAAAGTTTATGGCTACACCTTC	CASSSDKVYGYTF
TRBV5-1	TRBJ1-2	-	-	TGCGCCAGCAGCTTGGCGGGAAGAGGCTATGGCTACACCTTC	CASSLAGRGYGYTF
TRBV20-1	TRBJ2-3	TRBD2	few	TGCAGTGCTAGGTTATCCGGGACTAGCGGGGCTCAAGGTACGCAGTATTTT	CSARLSGTSGAQGTQYF
TRBV7-2	TRBJ2-5	TRBD2	-	TGTGCCAGCAGCTTAAGGCGGGGGGAAGAGACCCAGTACTTC	CASSLRRGEETQYF
TRBV18	TRBJ2-5	-	-	TGTGACAGCTCACCCCTACAGGGAACCTTCCAAGAGACCCAGTACTTC	CDSSPLQGTFQETQYF
TRBV24-1	TRBJ1-5	-	few	TGTGCCACCAGTAATACACGGAGCAATCAGCCCCAGCATTTT	CATSNTRSNQPQHF
TRBV7-2	TRBJ1-5	-	many	TGTGCCAGCAGCCAATCCCGCAATCAGCCCCAGCATTTT	CASSQSRNQPQHF
TRBV12-3/TRBV12-4	TRBJ2-1	TRBD1	few	TGTGCCAGCTGGACAGGGGGCAATGAGCAGTTCTTC	CASWTGGNEQFF
TRBV6-5	TRBJ2-5	-	few	TGTGCCAGCAGTTACCAGGGGCATCAAGAGACCCAGTACTTC	CASSYQGHQETQYF
TRBV7-2	TRBJ2-7	TRBD2	few	TGTGCCAGCAGCTTGAAAGCGGGAACCTACGAGCAGTACTTC	CASSLKAGTYEQYF
TRBV11-2	TRBJ1-4	-	once	TGTGCCAGCAGCGTGGTGCAGGGGCGAGAAAAACTGTTTTTT	CASSVVQGREKLFF
TRBV12-3/TRBV12-4	TRBJ1-2	-	few	TGTGCCAGCAGTTTATCAGGGGCTTCCACCCTGGGCGGCTACACCTTC	CASSLSGASTLGGYTF
TRBV7-2	TRBJ2-1	TRBD2	-	TGTGCCAGCAGCTTATGGGGGGGGGTTTACAATGAGCAGTTCTTC	CASSLWGGVYNEQFF
TRBV2	TRBJ2-3	-	-	TGTGCCAGCAAGAGGGACTGGAACTCAGATACGCAGTATTTT	CASKRDWNSDTQYF
TRBV7-2	TRBJ2-3	TRBD1	-	TGTGCCAGCAGCCTCGGCGGGACAGGGCCAGATACGCAGTATTTT	CASSLGGTGPDTQYF
TRBV12-3/TRBV12-4	TRBJ1-2	-	few	TGTGCCAGCAGTGGCGACAGCGCCGGGGGTTATGGCTACACCTTC	CASSGDSAGGYGYTF
TRBV4-3	TRBJ2-3	-	-	TGCGCCAGCAGCCAAGAGGGGACGGACACAGATACGCAGTATTTT	CASSQEGTDTDTQYF
TRBV12-3/TRBV12-4	TRBJ2-5	-	many	TGTGCCAGCAGTTTAACCCGGGGAGAGACCCAGTACTTC	CASSLTRGETQYF
TRBV7-2	TRBJ1-4	TRBD1	-	TGTGCCAGCAGCGCGGACAGGGAATACGAAAAACTGTTTTTT	CASSADREYEKLFF
TRBV5-1	TRBJ2-2	TRBD1	few	TGCGCCAGCAGCTTGGACCTTAACAGGGGGAAAACGAACACCGGGGAGCTGTTTTTT	CASSLDLNRGKTNTGELFF
TRBV20-1	TRBJ2-3	TRBD2	-	TGCAGTGCTAGAGGGCTAGCGGGTACCTCTAGCACAGATACGCAGTATTTT	CSARGLAGTSSTDTQYF
TRBV6-1	TRBJ2-7	TRBD2	-	TGTGCCAGCCGTTGGGGAGGGGTCGACGAGCAGTACTTC	CASRWGGVDEQYF
TRBV20-1	TRBJ2-3	TRBD2	few	TGCAGTGCCCACTCAATCCCGGGCCCAGCGGGGGCGTCAGATACGCAGTATTTT	CSAHSIPGPAGASDTQYF
TRBV18	TRBJ1-1	TRBD1	-	TGTGCCAGCTCACCGGGAGTTGAGGGGGCCAAAGCTTTCTTT	CASSPGVEGAKAFF
TRBV7-2	TRBJ2-1	-	few	TGTGCCAGCAGCCTACTTTTCGGTGAGCAGTTCTTC	CASSLLFGEQFF
TRBV4-3	TRBJ2-3	-	many	TGCGCCAGCAGCCAAGATGGTAGCACAGATACGCAGTATTTT	CASSQDGSTDTQYF
TRBV7-8	TRBJ1-6	-	-	TGTGCCAGCAGCTTTAGGAATTCACCCCTCCACTTT	CASSFRNSPLHF
TRBV18	TRBJ1-1	-	many	TGTGCCAGCTCACCACCCGGGGCCCTCACTGAAGCTTTCTTT	CASSPPGALTEAFF
TRBV7-3	TRBJ2-5	TRBD1	-	TGTGCCAGCAGCTTAAACCCCGGGACAGGAAGGGAGACCCAGTACTTC	CASSLNPGTGRETQYF
TRBV21-1	TRBJ2-6	-	few	TGTGCCAGCAGCAAAGGGGACAGGGGAGGTGGGGCCAACGTCCTGACTTTC	CASSKGDRGGGANVLTF
TRBV6-5	TRBJ1-2	-	many	TGTGCCAGCACCCCGGGCGAAAACTATGGCTACACCTTC	CASTPGENYGYTF
TRBV7-2	TRBJ1-2	-	-	TGTGCCAGCAGCTTGAGAAGGGTCGATGGCTACACCTTC	CASSLRRVDGYTF
TRBV20-1	TRBJ1-5	-	few	TGCAGTGCTAGAGTGGGGGGCGCAGCGGGTCAGCCCCAGCATTTT	CSARVGGAAGQPQHF
TRBV5-1	TRBJ1-2	-	few	TGCGCCAGCAGCGAGGAGTATCAAACAAACTATGGCTACACCTTC	CASSEEYQTNYGYTF